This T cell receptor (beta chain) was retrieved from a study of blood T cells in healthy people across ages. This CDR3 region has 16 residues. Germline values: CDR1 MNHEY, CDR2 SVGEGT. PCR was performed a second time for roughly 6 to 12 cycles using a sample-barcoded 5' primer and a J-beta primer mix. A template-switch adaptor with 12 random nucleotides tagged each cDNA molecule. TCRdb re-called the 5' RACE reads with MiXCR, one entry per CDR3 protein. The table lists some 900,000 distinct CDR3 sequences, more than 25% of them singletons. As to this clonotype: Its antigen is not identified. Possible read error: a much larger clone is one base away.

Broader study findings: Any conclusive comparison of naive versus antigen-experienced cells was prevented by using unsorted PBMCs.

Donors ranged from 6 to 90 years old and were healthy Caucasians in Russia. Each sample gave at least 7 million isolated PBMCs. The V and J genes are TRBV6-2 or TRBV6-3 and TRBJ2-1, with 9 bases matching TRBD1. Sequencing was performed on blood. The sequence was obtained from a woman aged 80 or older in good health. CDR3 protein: CASSYGDRVIYSEQFF. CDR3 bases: TGTGCCAGCAGTTACGGGGACAGGGTAATCTACAGTGAGCAGTTCTTC.